This T cell receptor (beta chain) emerged from a study of early T cells in non-severe SARS-CoV-2 infection. The overall study: It was bulk RNA from unsorted whole blood that was sequenced, and the chains were unpaired. Study observations and caveats: Comparison of clonotypes with VDJdb favored anti-spike CD8 responses while missing private and CD4 specificities.

Only a few counts were recorded for this clonotype. The antigen is undetermined. Attachment of unique molecular identifiers to individual cDNA molecules was performed. From the 5' RACE reads, TCRdb called clonotypes with MiXCR, one entry per CDR3 protein. The data show 80,000 to 100,000 distinct CDR3 sequences, 14% seen once. This CDR3 comprises 13 residues. CDR1 ENHRY and CDR2 SYGVKD come from the germline V gene. Trimming took 7 bases from V and 3 from J, leaving 9 bases between them. V gene TRBV10-3 combines with J gene TRBJ1-4, with D perhaps TRBD1 (6 bases). The TCR originated in an adult who was a healthcare worker with PCR-confirmed SARS-CoV-2 infection or an uninfected control (not recorded which). The sequenced sample was whole blood. The CDR3 region is CAITRTANEKLFF. In nucleotides, the CDR3 is TGTGCCATCACCCGGACAGCTAATGAAAAACTGTTTTTT.